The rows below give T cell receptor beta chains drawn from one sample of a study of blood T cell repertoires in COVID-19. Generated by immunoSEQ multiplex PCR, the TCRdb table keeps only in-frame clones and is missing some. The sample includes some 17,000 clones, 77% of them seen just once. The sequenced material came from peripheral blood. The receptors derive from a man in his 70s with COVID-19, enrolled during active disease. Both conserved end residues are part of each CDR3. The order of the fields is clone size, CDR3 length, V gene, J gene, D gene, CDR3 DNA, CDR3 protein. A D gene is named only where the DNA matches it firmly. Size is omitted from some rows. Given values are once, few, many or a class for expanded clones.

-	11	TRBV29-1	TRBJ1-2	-	TGCAGCGTTGAAGGAGGGCTTGGCTACACCTTC	CSVEGGLGYTF
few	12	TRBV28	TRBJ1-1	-	TGTGCCAGTGAGGTCATGAACACTGAAGCTTTCTTT	CASEVMNTEAFF
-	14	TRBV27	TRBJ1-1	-	TGTGCCAGCAGCCGAGGCTTAATGAACACTGAAGCTTTCTTT	CASSRGLMNTEAFF
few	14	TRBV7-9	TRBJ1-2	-	TGTGCCAGCAGCTTTACAGGACAAGACCATGGCTACACCTTC	CASSFTGQDHGYTF
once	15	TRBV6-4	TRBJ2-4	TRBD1	TGTGCCAGCAGTCCGGGACAGTCGACCAAAAACATTCAGTACTTC	CASSPGQSTKNIQYF
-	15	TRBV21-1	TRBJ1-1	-	TGTGCCAGCAGCAAAGGTGACGAGGGGAACACTGAAGCTTTCTTT	CASSKGDEGNTEAFF
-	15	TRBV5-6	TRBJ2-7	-	TGTGCCAGCAGCCTCGGGGGACGTGCAACCTACGAGCAGTACTTC	CASSLGGRATYEQYF
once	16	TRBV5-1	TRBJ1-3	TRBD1	TGCGCCAGCAGCTTCGCGACAGGGATCTCTGGAAACACCATATATTTT	CASSFATGISGNTIYF
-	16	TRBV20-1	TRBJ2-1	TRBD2	TGCAGTGCTAGTCCCACTAGCGGGAGGGTAGGCAATGAGCAGTTCTTC	CSASPTSGRVGNEQFF
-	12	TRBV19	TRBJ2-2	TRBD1	TGTGCCAGTAGTCCCTGGACAGGGCGGCTGTTTTTT	CASSPWTGRLFF
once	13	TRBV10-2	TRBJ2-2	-	TGCGCCAGCAGTGATTCACCGGGCGGGGAGCTGTTTTTT	CASSDSPGGELFF
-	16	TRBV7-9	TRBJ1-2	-	TGTGCCAGCAGCCCAACACAGGGACGACTTAACTATGGCTACACCTTC	CASSPTQGRLNYGYTF
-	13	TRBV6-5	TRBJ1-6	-	TGTGCCGGCCAGGGTCTAAATAATTCACCCCTCCACTTT	CAGQGLNNSPLHF
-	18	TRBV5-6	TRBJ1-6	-	TGTGCCAGCAGTTATTACCGGGACAAAGGTGGGGCCCATTCACCCCTCCACTTT	CASSYYRDKGGAHSPLHF
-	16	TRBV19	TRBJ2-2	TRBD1	TGTGCCAGTAACTTTCTGAGGGGGCGAGACACCGGGGAGCTGTTTTTT	CASNFLRGRDTGELFF
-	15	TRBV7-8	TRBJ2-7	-	TGTGCCAGCAGCTTAGTTGGGGGCGCGTCCTACGAGCAGTACTTC	CASSLVGGASYEQYF
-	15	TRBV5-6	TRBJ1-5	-	TGTGCCAGCAGCTTTGGGGGGATGGAATTTCAGCCCCAGCATTTT	CASSFGGMEFQPQHF
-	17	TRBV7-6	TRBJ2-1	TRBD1	TGTGCCAGCAGCTTAGCCCCGGGACAGGGGAGCGACAATGAGCAGTTCTTC	CASSLAPGQGSDNEQFF
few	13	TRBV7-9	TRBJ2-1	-	TGTGCTTGGGGGGTTAGCTCCTACAATGAGCAGTTCTTC	CAWGVSSYNEQFF
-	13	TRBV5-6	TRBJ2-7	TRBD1	TGTGCCAGCAGCTTCGGGACAGCCTACGAGCAGTACTTC	CASSFGTAYEQYF
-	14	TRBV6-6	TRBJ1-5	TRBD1	TGTGCCAGTAAAGACAGGGGGGATCATCAGCCCCAGCATTTT	CASKDRGDHQPQHF
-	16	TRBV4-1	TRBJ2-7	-	TGCGCCAGCAGCCAAGTAGGGGCGGCAAACCAGGACGAGCAGTACTTC	CASSQVGAANQDEQYF
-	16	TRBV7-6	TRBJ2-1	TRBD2	TGTGCCAGCAGCTTGGAGGCTAGCGGGAGTCGAAATGAGCAGTTCTTC	CASSLEASGSRNEQFF
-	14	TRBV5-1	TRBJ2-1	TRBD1	TGCGCCAGCAGCATCCGGGACAGCTACAATGAGCAGTTCTTC	CASSIRDSYNEQFF
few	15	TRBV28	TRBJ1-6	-	TGTGCCAGCAGTTTAAATCAGGGCCGGAATTCACCCCTCCACTTT	CASSLNQGRNSPLHF
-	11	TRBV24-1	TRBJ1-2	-	TGTGCCACCAGTGATTTCTACGGCTACACCTTC	CATSDFYGYTF
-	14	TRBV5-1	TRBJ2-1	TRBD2	TGCGCCAGCAGCTTACCCAGCGGGAGAAATGAGCAGTTCTTC	CASSLPSGRNEQFF
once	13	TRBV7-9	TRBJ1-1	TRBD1	TGTGCCAGCAGCGTAGACAGGGTAACTGAAGCTTTCTTT	CASSVDRVTEAFF
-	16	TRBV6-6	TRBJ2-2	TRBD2	TGTGCCAGCAGTGGAAGCGGGGGGAGTATCGCCGGGGAGCTGTTTTTT	CASSGSGGSIAGELFF
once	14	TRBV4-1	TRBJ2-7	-	TGCGCCAGCAGCCAAGCCAGGGGACCCTACGAGCAGTACTTC	CASSQARGPYEQYF
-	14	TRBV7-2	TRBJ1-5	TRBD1	TGTGCCAGCAGCACGGACAGGGCCGGTCAGCCCCAGCATTTT	CASSTDRAGQPQHF
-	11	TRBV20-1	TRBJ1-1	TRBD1	TGCAGTGCTGGAATAACAGGGGTGGCTTTCTTT	CSAGITGVAFF
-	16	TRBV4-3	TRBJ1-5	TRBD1	TGCGCCAGCAGCCAGGGGACCGGGACAGGCAATCAGCCCCAGCATTTT	CASSQGTGTGNQPQHF
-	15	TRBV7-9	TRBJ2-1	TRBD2	TGTGCCAGCAGCCGACTAGCGCCCTCCTACAATGAGCAGTTCTTC	CASSRLAPSYNEQFF
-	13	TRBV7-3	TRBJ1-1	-	TGTGCCAGCAGCTTAATCAGAAACACTGAAGCTTTCTTT	CASSLIRNTEAFF
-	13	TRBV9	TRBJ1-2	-	TGTGCCAGCACCATGGGGCATGACTATGGCTACACCTTC	CASTMGHDYGYTF
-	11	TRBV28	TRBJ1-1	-	TGTGCCAGTACAGGGCTCACTGAAGCTTTCTTT	CASTGLTEAFF